This TCR beta chain was obtained from a study of T-cell reconstitution after alpha-beta-depleted transplantation in children. Using unique molecular identifiers, the investigators prepared the TCRbeta library. TCRdb independently ran MiXCR on the PCR reads; one entry per CDR3 protein. Here the sample spans around 370,000 distinct CDR3 sequences, around a tenth being singletons. This clonotype was counted many times. Sequenced here: PBMCs from the stem cell graft donor, sampled from the stem cell graft. This sequence originates from a human donor who donated a stem cell graft to a child with acute lymphoblastic leukemia.

DNA for the CDR3: TGTGCCAGCAGCTTAGCGGGAGGGCCTATGTACGAGCAGTACTTC. This sequence encodes CASSLAGGPMYEQYF. This chain connects TRBV7-2 to TRBJ2-7; TRBD2 agrees at 7 bases. With V trimmed by 0 bases and J by 4 bases, 6 bases remained unmatched. The CDR3 contains 15 residues. The germline gives CDR1 SGHTA, CDR2 FQGNSA.